This T cell receptor beta chain was captured in a study of OX40 agonist ivuxolimab in advanced cancers. Assay used: immunoSEQ multiplex PCR; TCRdb lists only in-frame clones, some missing. The table lists approximately 110,000 clones, just under 95% of them singletons. This CDR3 contains 10 residues. Germline lookup yields CDR1 SNHLY and CDR2 FYNNEI. The germline V and J ends were trimmed by 6 bases and 6 bases, with 4 bases remaining between them. The clonotype was recovered from an adult with an advanced solid tumor such as melanoma, head and neck, liver or kidney cancer. This chain connects TRBV2 to TRBJ2-3; no reliable D call. Here the sequenced sample was CD4+ or CD8+ T cells sorted from blood, taken in a trial of the OX40 agonist ivuxolimab. Here the CDR3 reads CASRGDTQYF. Here the CDR3 DNA reads TGTGCCAGCAGGGGGGATACGCAGTATTTT.